This T cell receptor (beta chain) was profiled in a study of human thymus T cells. Study-wide points: Within thymic and blood repertoires, V and J gene usage appeared to be biased.

Comment on this clone: Its antigen remains unknown.

The repertoire was sequenced with immunoSEQ multiplex PCR; TCRdb's copy has only in-frame clones and lacks some. The sample lists 57,000 or so clones, 94% occurring once. Donation came from healthy Finnish infants having corrective surgery for congenital heart defects. During surgery, about 0.5-1 mL peripheral blood was drawn from four of eight donors. CDR3 size: 15 residues. Trimming pared 2 bases from V and 2 bases from J, leaving 15 bases between. CDR1 and CDR2 from the germline V gene are SQVTM and ANQGSEA. The sequence was collected from a boy younger than two with a congenital heart defect but otherwise immunologically healthy. The genes are TRBV29-1 and TRBJ1-1; a weak D match, TRBD1 (6 bases). Input material: blood. The CDR3 sequence: CSVERDTEFNTEAFF. CDR3 bases: TGCAGCGTTGAAAGGGACACTGAATTCAACACTGAAGCTTTCTTT.